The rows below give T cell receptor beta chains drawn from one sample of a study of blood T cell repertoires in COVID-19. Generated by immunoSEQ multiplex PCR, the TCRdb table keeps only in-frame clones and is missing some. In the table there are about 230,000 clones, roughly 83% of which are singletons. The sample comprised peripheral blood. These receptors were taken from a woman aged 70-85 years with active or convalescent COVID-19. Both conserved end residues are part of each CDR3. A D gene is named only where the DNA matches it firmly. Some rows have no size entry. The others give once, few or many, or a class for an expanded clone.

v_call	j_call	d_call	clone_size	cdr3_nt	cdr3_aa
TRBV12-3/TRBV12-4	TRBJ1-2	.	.	TGTGCCAGCAGACCTACAGATCTCCATGGCTACACCTTC	CASRPTDLHGYTF
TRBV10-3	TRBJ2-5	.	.	TGTGCCACCAGTTCGGAGTCCGAGACCCAGTACTTC	CATSSESETQYF
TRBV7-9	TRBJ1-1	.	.	TGTGCCAGCAGCTTAACGGGATCAGGGGACACTGAAGCTTTCTTT	CASSLTGSGDTEAFF
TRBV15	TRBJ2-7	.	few	TGTGCCACCAGCAGCCTCGGAACAGTGGGCTACGAGCAGTACTTC	CATSSLGTVGYEQYF
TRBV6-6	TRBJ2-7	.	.	TGTGCCAGCAGTCTTTATACTACCGGCCCCGGGAGCGAGCAGTACTTC	CASSLYTTGPGSEQYF
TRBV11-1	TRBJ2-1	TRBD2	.	TGTGCCAGCAGCTTAGACCTAGCGGGAGGACTCAATGAGCAGTTCTTC	CASSLDLAGGLNEQFF
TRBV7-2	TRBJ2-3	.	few	TGTGCCAGCAGCTATACTCCCCAACCCACAGATACGCAGTATTTT	CASSYTPQPTDTQYF
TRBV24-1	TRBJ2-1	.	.	TGTGCCACCAGTGATGGCCCCAGGGGGGTGAATGAGCAGTTCTTC	CATSDGPRGVNEQFF
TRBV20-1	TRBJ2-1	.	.	TGCAGTGCGAACCAGGGAAATGAGCAGTTCTTC	CSANQGNEQFF
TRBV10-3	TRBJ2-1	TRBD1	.	TGTGCCATCAGTGAAAACAGGGGAAATGAGCAGTTCTTC	CAISENRGNEQFF
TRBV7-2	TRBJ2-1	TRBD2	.	TGTGCCAGCAGCTTTTTTGGGACTAGTGGTGAGCAGTTCTTC	CASSFFGTSGEQFF